The 21 T cell receptor beta chains below come from one sample, sequenced in a study of blood T cell repertoires in COVID-19. Clones were read by immunoSEQ multiplex PCR, and TCRdb kept only the in-frame ones, dropping some. This sample has 150,000 or so clones, with 85% to 90% found just once. Specimen: peripheral blood. The receptors here all came from a man over 45 with active or convalescent COVID-19.

The chain carries TRBV4-1 and TRBJ2-1; D uncertain. This CDR3 region has 17 residues. Trimming left V 0 bases short and J 0 bases short, with 12 bases between. CDR1 is MGHRA and CDR2 is YSYEKL in the germline V gene. The CDR3 here is CASSQENGPSSYNEQFF. The CDR3 DNA reads as TGCGCCAGCAGCCAAGAAAATGGGCCGAGCTCCTACAATGAGCAGTTCTTC.

This clone was counted between two and nine times. V and J are TRBV28 and TRBJ1-3, with D unresolved. Trimming pared 8 bases from V and 0 bases from J, leaving 5 bases between. Per the germline V gene, CDR1 is MDHEN and CDR2 is SYDVKM. This CDR3 region has 12 residues. CDR3 amino acids: CASQASGNTIYF. The CDR3 nucleotides read TGTGCCAGCCAAGCCTCTGGAAACACCATATATTTT.

V is TRBV24-1 and J is TRBJ2-2; 8 nucleotides match TRBD2. V trimming: 3 bases; J trimming: 4 bases; junction bases outside the gene matches: 9. Germline V gene lookup returns CDR1 KGHDR and CDR2 SFDVKD. The CDR3 consists of 17 residues. This chain's CDR3 is CATSDTMTSVGTGELFF. CDR3 sequence (DNA): TGTGCCACCAGTGATACGATGACTAGCGTTGGCACCGGGGAGCTGTTTTTT.

The chain employs TRBV7-8 and TRBJ1-1; 7 positions agree with TRBD1. V dropped 5 bases and J dropped 8; count of bases not matched to a gene: 11. Germline V gene data show CDR1 as SGHVS and CDR2 as FQNEAQ. CDR3 length: 14 residues. This CDR3 reads CASSLITGQEEAFF. CDR3 bases: TGTGCCAGCAGCCTAATAACAGGACAGGAGGAAGCTTTCTTT.

The gene calls are TRBV7-3 and TRBJ2-1; 11 positions agree with TRBD2. The germline V gene has CDR1 SGHTA and CDR2 FQGTGA. This CDR3 has 16 amino acids. V gave up 0 bases and J gave up 8 bases; unmatched junction bases: 6. The CDR3 sequence is CASSLTDTSGSYEQFF. The CDR3, as DNA: TGTGCCAGCAGCTTAACAGATACTAGCGGGAGCTATGAGCAGTTCTTC.

This clone was detected only a few times. J is TRBJ1-2 and V is TRBV12-3 or TRBV12-4; no firm D call. The CDR3 has 13 amino acids. Trimming pared 6 bases from V and 7 bases from J, leaving 15 bases between. CDR3 coding DNA: TGTGCCAGCAGCGCCATCCTAATCGGTGGCTACACCTTC. Translation gives CASSAILIGGYTF.

The chain links TRBV3-1 (or the pseudogene TRBV3-2) to TRBJ2-7; no clear D. From germline, CDR1 is LGHDT and CDR2 YNNKEL (reference sequence). The V end lost 4 bases, the J end lost 5 bases, and 6 bases lay between the germline ends. The CDR3 covers 11 residues. For the CDR3, the DNA is TGTGCCAGCAGCCGAGGTAACGAGCAGTACTTC. Protein: CASSRGNEQYF.

The gene calls are TRBV21-1 and TRBJ1-1; the D segment call TRBD1 is taken from the table without a DNA check. TRBV21-1 represents a pseudogene. The CDR3 runs 14 residues. CDR3 coding DNA: TGTGCCAGCAGCAACGAGGTGGGGGCCACTGAAGCTTTCTTT. Its translation is CASSNEVGATEAFF.

The chain uses TRBV5-4 and TRBJ2-7; tentatively, D is TRBD2 (5 bases). This CDR3 is built from 12 residues. V was shortened by 2 bases and J by 7 bases, with 10 bases between the two germline ends. CDR1 SGHNT and CDR2 YYREEE come from the germline V gene (reference sequence). CDR3 coding DNA: TGTGCCAGCAGCTTCACACCGGGAGAGCAGTACTTC. Translating gives CASSFTPGEQYF.

J is TRBJ2-5 and V is TRBV28; 9 bases are a match to TRBD1. Per the germline V gene, CDR1 is MDHEN and CDR2 is SYDVKM. The J segment lost 3 bases and the V segment lost 5 bases, leaving 7 bases of the junction unmatched. The CDR3 totals 15 residues. The CDR3 loop is CASSRLGTGKETQYF. The CDR3 nucleotides are TGTGCCAGCAGTCGCCTTGGGACAGGGAAAGAGACCCAGTACTTC.

This chain joins TRBV7-2 and TRBJ2-7; 7 nucleotides match TRBD1. Germline V CDR1 and CDR2: SGHTA, FQGNSA. Unmatched junction bases numbered 6, after V lost 1 base and J lost 3 bases. The CDR3 totals 15 residues. CDR3 protein: CASSLEIGGIYEQYF. CDR3 DNA: TGTGCCAGCAGCTTAGAGATAGGGGGCATCTACGAGCAGTACTTC.

V gene TRBV18 combines with J gene TRBJ1-4, with TRBD1 matching 10 bases. V trimming: 2 bases; J trimming: 8 bases; junction bases outside the gene matches: 5. Per the germline V gene, CDR1 is KGHSH and CDR2 is LQKENI. The CDR3 runs 15 residues. Written as DNA, the CDR3 is TGTGCCAGCTCACCAAGGACAGGGGGGAAGGAAAAACTGTTTTTT. This encodes CASSPRTGGKEKLFF.

The J gene is TRBJ1-5, the V gene TRBV6-1; D perhaps matches TRBD1 (5 bases). CDR1 MNHNS and CDR2 SASEGT come from the germline V gene. This CDR3 is built from 15 residues. V was clipped by 2 bases and J by 0 bases, with 8 bases between them. CDR3 amino acids: CASSERGSSNQPQHF. The CDR3 DNA is TGTGCCAGCAGTGAACGGGGGAGTAGCAATCAGCCCCAGCATTTT.

This clone was observed a handful of times. The rearrangement uses TRBV5-5 and TRBJ1-2, with D unclear. The CDR3 runs 14 residues. Germline CDR1 and CDR2: SGHKS and YYEKEE (reference sequence). Deletions cut 4 bases from V and 7 bases from J, with 17 bases between. Written as DNA, the CDR3 is TGTGCCAGCAGCGTCGGGCCAGAGGGTGGTGGCTACACCTTC. Encoded protein: CASSVGPEGGGYTF.

This chain joins TRBV5-1 and TRBJ2-5; TRBD2 might be the D (6 bases). V was pared by 3 bases and J by 2 bases, with 11 bases between. The CDR3 runs 14 residues. CDR1 is SGHRS, CDR2 YFSETQ, per germline. CDR3 nucleotide sequence: TGCGCCAGCAGCTCCGGGGCGGGACAAGAGACCCAGTACTTC. Translation: CASSSGAGQETQYF.

The CDR3 DNA reads TGTGCCAGCAGCTCCCAGGGGCGTTGGGGCTACACCTTC. Translating gives CASSSQGRWGYTF. This chain connects TRBV5-6 to TRBJ1-2; a weak D match, TRBD1 (6 bases). CDR3 length: 13 residues. The ends were cut back, 3 bases at V and 8 bases at J, with 14 bases in the middle. Looked up from germline, CDR1 is SGHDT and CDR2 is YYEEEE. Full variable domain (missing parts from reference TRBV5-6 and TRBJ1-2): DAGVTQSPTHLIKTRGQQVTLRCSPKSGHDTVSWYQQALGQGPQFIFQYYEEEERQRGNFPDRFSGHQFPNYSSELNVNALLLGDSALYLCASSSQGRWGYTFGSGTRLTVV.

Regarding this clone: Its ends do not fully match the called genes, so a read error is possible. The genes are TRBV12-5 and TRBJ2-7; D gene uncertain. The CDR3 consists of 12 residues. Germline-derived CDR1 and CDR2 are LGHNT and FRNRAP. CDR3 DNA: TGTGCTAGTGGTTTGGTCTCCGACGAGCAGTACTTC. Residues: CASGLVSDEQYF.

This rearrangement joins TRBV18 to TRBJ1-2; D is ambiguous. V lost 4 bases, J lost 3 bases, and 12 bases lay in between. This CDR3 comprises 14 residues. Per germline, CDR1 KGHSH and CDR2 LQKENI. The CDR3 spells CASSLEKGDYGYTF. The DNA of the CDR3 is TGTGCCAGCTCACTGGAGAAGGGAGACTATGGCTACACCTTC.

The CDR3 spells CASSPQSSLGGVGYGYTF. The CDR3 DNA sequence: TGCGCCAGCAGCCCCCAATCCAGTCTAGGGGGCGTTGGCTATGGCTACACCTTC. This chain connects TRBV4-1 to TRBJ1-2, with 7 bases aligning to TRBD1. The CDR3 extends over 18 amino acids. Unmatched junction bases numbered 18, after V lost 4 bases and J lost 4 bases. Germline-derived CDR1 and CDR2 are MGHRA and YSYEKL.

The V and J genes are TRBV28 and TRBJ2-7, with TRBD2 identical over 13 bases. Germline assignment: CDR1 MDHEN and CDR2 SYDVKM. CDR3 length: 18 residues. Trimming removed 4 bases from V and 1 base from J; junction bases left unmatched: 10. CDR3 protein: CASSSRTSGRGRSYEQYF. CDR3 sequence (DNA): TGTGCCAGCAGTTCTAGGACTAGCGGGAGAGGTAGGTCCTACGAGCAGTACTTC.

This clone turned up a few times. V is TRBV6-5 and J is TRBJ2-7; a weak D match, TRBD1 (6 bases). Germline loops: CDR1 MNHEY, CDR2 SVGAGI. The CDR3 totals 12 residues. Trimming removed 8 bases from V and 0 bases from J, with 8 bases in between. The CDR3 protein is CASWDTSYEQYF. The DNA of the CDR3 is TGTGCCAGCTGGGACACCTCCTACGAGCAGTACTTC.